One sample yielded the 28 T cell receptor beta chains listed below, sequenced in a study of blood T cell repertoires in COVID-19. Only in-frame clones appear in the TCRdb table, and some are missing; sequencing was by immunoSEQ multiplex PCR. This table has approximately 300,000 clones, roughly 90% appearing once. Sequencing input: PBMCs or T cells enriched from blood (not recorded which). Receptors originate from a man aged 55 to 69 who had recovered from COVID-19.

The V and J genes are TRBV6-5 and TRBJ1-1; D is unresolved. The V gene's germline CDR1 is MNHEY and CDR2 SVGAGI. Trimming pared 8 bases from V and 3 bases from J, leaving 19 bases between. This CDR3 has 15 amino acids. The DNA of the CDR3 is TGTGCCAGCGACGGCCGTAAACAGAGTTACACTGAAGCTTTCTTT. Its protein product is CASDGRKQSYTEAFF.

The rearrangement links TRBV6-5 to TRBJ2-3; the D gene is possibly TRBD2 (5 bases). The CDR3 consists of 14 residues. Germline lookup yields CDR1 MNHEY and CDR2 SVGAGI. The V end was cut by 7 bases, the J end by 4 bases, with 15 bases between. CDR3 amino acids: CASTPGWVADTQYF. CDR3 nucleotides: TGTGCCAGCACGCCGGGGTGGGTGGCAGATACGCAGTATTTT.

This rearrangement joins TRBV7-9 to TRBJ1-2; the D is unclear. Germline loops: CDR1 SEHNR, CDR2 FQNEAQ (reference sequence). The CDR3 consists of 14 residues. Trimming cost V 5 bases and J 1 base, with 11 bases left between them. For the CDR3, the DNA is TGTGCCAGCAGCCCGGGAGTCTTTAACTATGGCTACACCTTC. Its translation is CASSPGVFNYGYTF.

The chain couples TRBV5-1 to TRBJ2-5; D call uncertain. Trimming cost V 0 bases and J 2 bases, with 8 bases left between them. Germline V gene sequence: CDR1 SGHRS, CDR2 YFSETQ. The CDR3 sequence is 14 residues long. CDR3 loop: CASSLVPLQETQYF. CDR3 nucleotide sequence: TGCGCCAGCAGCTTGGTTCCCTTACAAGAGACCCAGTACTTC. Together with reference TRBV5-1 and TRBJ2-5, the CDR3 gives the full variable domain: KAGVTQTPRYLIKTRGQQVTLSCSPISGHRSVSWYQQTPGQGLQFLFEYFSETQRNKGNFPGRFSGRQFSNSRSEMNVSTLELGDSALYLCASSLVPLQETQYFGPGTRLLVL.

The chain links TRBV7-3 to TRBJ2-2, with D possibly being TRBD1 (6 bases). CDR1 and CDR2 from the germline V gene are SGHTA and FQGTGA. Deletions cut 5 bases from V and 5 bases from J, with 21 bases between. The CDR3 consists of 17 residues. The CDR3 DNA is TGTGCCAGCAGCCCCTGGGGTAGGGGGTTTGGGACCGGGGAGCTGTTTTTT. Its translation: CASSPWGRGFGTGELFF. Full variable domain (outside the CDR3, taken from reference TRBV7-3 and TRBJ2-2): GAGVSQTPSNKVTEKGKYVELRCDPISGHTALYWYRQSLGQGPEFLIYFQGTGAADDSGLPNDRFFAVRPEGSVSTLKIQRTERGDSAVYLCASSPWGRGFGTGELFFGEGSRLTVL.

The chain recombines TRBV7-9 with TRBJ1-2, with 9 bases aligning to TRBD1. The CDR3 is made up of 14 amino acids. V gave up 3 bases and J gave up 8 bases; unmatched junction bases: 7. The germline CDR1 and CDR2 sequences are SEHNR and FQNEAQ (reference sequence). The CDR3: CASSFGQGLRGYTF. For the CDR3, the DNA is TGTGCCAGCAGCTTCGGACAGGGGTTGAGGGGCTACACCTTC.

The rearrangement links TRBV6-1 to TRBJ1-3, with TRBD1 as a possible D gene (5 bases). Trimming cost V 2 bases and J 1 base, with 9 bases left between them. The CDR3 loop spans 15 amino acids. Per the germline V gene, CDR1 is MNHNS and CDR2 is SASEGT. The CDR3 spells CASSESDNSGNTIYF. In DNA, the CDR3 is TGTGCCAGCAGTGAATCGGACAATTCTGGAAACACCATATATTTT.

The gene calls are TRBV6-1 and TRBJ1-3; D might be TRBD1 (5 bases). Trimming removed 2 bases at V and 5 bases at J, with 7 bases between. The V gene's germline CDR1 is MNHNS and CDR2 SASEGT. The length of the CDR3 is 13 residues. CDR3 sequence (DNA): TGTGCCAGCAGTGAACAGGGTCGAAACACCATATATTTT. Translated: CASSEQGRNTIYF.

V usage is TRBV9 and J usage is TRBJ1-2, with 8 positions matching TRBD1. CDR3 size: 14 residues. The J segment lost 1 base and the V segment lost 4 bases, leaving 3 bases of the junction unmatched. Looked up from germline, CDR1 is SGDLS and CDR2 is YYNGEE. DNA for the CDR3: TGTGCCAGCAGCTGGGACAGGAGTAACTATGGCTACACCTTC. It yields the protein CASSWDRSNYGYTF.

J is TRBJ2-1 and V is TRBV6-5; 11 bases line up with TRBD2. V dropped 6 bases and J dropped 9; count of bases not matched to a gene: 10. CDR3 length: 15 residues. Germline V gene lookup returns CDR1 MNHEY and CDR2 SVGAGI. The CDR3 loop reads CASSHSGGARSEQFF. The CDR3 nucleotides read TGTGCCAGCAGCCATAGCGGGGGGGCTCGGAGTGAGCAGTTCTTC.

The chain recombines TRBV7-9 with TRBJ1-5; perhaps TRBD1 as D (5 bases). The CDR3 consists of 14 residues. V lost 4 bases and J lost 0, with 7 bases in between. Germline V gene sequence: CDR1 SEHNR, CDR2 FQNEAQ (reference sequence). The CDR3 region is CASSSTVSNQPQHF. DNA of the CDR3: TGTGCCAGCAGCTCGACAGTTAGCAATCAGCCCCAGCATTTT.

The chain employs TRBV5-1 and TRBJ1-2; TRBD1 matches 8 bases. V dropped 4 bases and J dropped 2; count of bases not matched to a gene: 10. The CDR3 extends over 16 amino acids. CDR1 SGHRS and CDR2 YFSETQ come from the germline V gene. This chain's CDR3 is CASSPYDRGPNYGYTF. CDR3 nucleotide sequence: TGCGCCAGCAGCCCATACGACAGGGGCCCGAACTATGGCTACACCTTC. The full variable domain, its missing parts supplied by reference TRBV5-1 and TRBJ1-2, is KAGVTQTPRYLIKTRGQQVTLSCSPISGHRSVSWYQQTPGQGLQFLFEYFSETQRNKGNFPGRFSGRQFSNSRSEMNVSTLELGDSALYLCASSPYDRGPNYGYTFGSGTRLTVV.

The J gene is TRBJ1-1, the V gene TRBV18; TRBD1 matches at 8 bases. Germline-derived CDR1 and CDR2 are KGHSH and LQKENI. This CDR3 has 13 residues. V lost 3 bases and J lost 7; bases outside the gene matches: 4. The CDR3 loop reads CASSPTGVGEAFF. CDR3 DNA sequence: TGTGCCAGCTCACCGACAGGGGTTGGTGAAGCTTTCTTT. Using reference TRBV18 and TRBJ1-1 for the parts outside the CDR3, the full variable domain is NAGVMQNPRHLVRRRGQEARLRCSPMKGHSHVYWYRQLPEEGLKFMVYLQKENIIDESGMPKERFSAEFPKEGPSILRIQQVVRGDSAAYFCASSPTGVGEAFFGQGTRLTVV.

J is TRBJ2-5 and V is TRBV5-4; perhaps TRBD1 as D (6 bases). V lost 4 bases and J lost 2, with 12 bases in between. Germline V gene lookup returns CDR1 SGHNT and CDR2 YYREEE (reference sequence). The CDR3 has 14 amino acids. This CDR3 is CASSPGQLQETQYF. The CDR3 DNA is TGTGCCAGCAGCCCCGGACAGTTGCAAGAGACCCAGTACTTC.

This chain links TRBV27 with TRBJ2-1; possibly TRBD2 for D (5 bases). Trimming shortened V by 11 bases and J by 7 bases, and 18 bases separated the two germline ends. There are 13 residues in the CDR3. From germline, CDR1 is MNHEY and CDR2 SMNVEV (reference sequence). The CDR3 DNA is TGTGCCTCCCAGTCTCAAGGGAGTAATGAGCAGTTCTTC. It is translated as CASQSQGSNEQFF.

V usage is TRBV7-3 and J usage is TRBJ2-5; TRBD2 agrees at 7 bases. With V trimmed by 3 bases and J by 4 bases, 2 bases remained unmatched. The CDR3 consists of 13 residues. Germline V gene lookup returns CDR1 SGHTA and CDR2 FQGTGA. The CDR3 DNA sequence: TGTGCCAGCAGCTTCTCGGGGGGAGAGACCCAGTACTTC. Amino acid sequence: CASSFSGGETQYF.

For the CDR3, the DNA is TGCGCCAGCAGCCTCCCGGGGGGGCAAGGCACAGATACGCAGTATTTT. It specifies CASSLPGGQGTDTQYF. This chain links TRBV5-1 with TRBJ2-3, with TRBD2 matching over 8 bases. The CDR3 consists of 16 residues. V lost 4 bases, J lost 1 base, and 8 bases stayed unmatched. Germline V gives CDR1 SGHRS, CDR2 YFSETQ.

In this sample, this clone turned up once. This chain joins TRBV7-9 and TRBJ2-1; no firm D call. Trimming cost V 1 base and J 4 bases, with 5 bases left between them. Germline lookup yields CDR1 SEHNR and CDR2 FQNEAQ (reference sequence). The CDR3 contains 13 residues. For the CDR3, the DNA is TGTGCCAGCAGCTTAGAACTTTACAATGAGCAGTTCTTC. Translating gives CASSLELYNEQFF.

The rearrangement uses TRBV5-1 and TRBJ2-3; perhaps TRBD2 as D (6 bases). Trimming shortened V by 7 bases and J by 6 bases, and 21 bases separated the two germline ends. Germline CDR1 and CDR2: SGHRS and YFSETQ. The CDR3 has 15 residues. CDR3 amino acids: CASRTDPAGTDTQYF. CDR3 DNA: TGCGCCAGCCGGACGGACCCCGCGGGAACGGATACGCAGTATTTT.

The chain links TRBV19 to TRBJ2-6; 8 bases map to TRBD1. Looked up from germline, CDR1 is LNHDA and CDR2 is SQIVND (reference sequence). J was trimmed by 4 bases and V by 4 bases; bases with no gene match: 6. The CDR3 covers 16 residues. In DNA form, the CDR3 reads TGTGCCAGTAGTACCTGGACAGGGTCCGGGGCCAACGTCCTGACTTTC. Translation gives CASSTWTGSGANVLTF.

This chain links TRBV6-5 with TRBJ2-2; 9 positions match TRBD1. Germline V CDR1 and CDR2: MNHEY, SVGAGI. This CDR3 is built from 15 residues. J was trimmed by 6 bases and V by 7 bases; bases with no gene match: 9. The CDR3 loop is CASMGGTGYPGELFF. CDR3 coding DNA: TGTGCCAGCATGGGGGGGACAGGGTATCCCGGGGAGCTGTTTTTT.

This clone showed up just once. The genes are TRBV5-1 and TRBJ2-5; perhaps TRBD1 as D (5 bases). V was trimmed by 0 bases and J by 3 bases, leaving 21 bases between them. This CDR3 has 18 amino acids. CDR1 is SGHRS and CDR2 is YFSETQ in the germline V gene. CDR3 residues: CASSLGIRVDRGEETQYF. The CDR3 region has the DNA TGCGCCAGCAGCTTGGGTATCAGGGTGGACCGTGGGGAAGAGACCCAGTACTTC.

The V call is TRBV19, the J call TRBJ1-5, with D possibly being TRBD1 (5 bases). Germline V gene data show CDR1 as LNHDA and CDR2 as SQIVND (reference sequence). Trimming removed 7 bases at V and 1 base at J, with 8 bases between. There are 13 residues in the CDR3. The CDR3 region is CASNDRSNQPQHF. The CDR3 region has the DNA TGTGCCAGTAATGACAGAAGCAATCAGCCCCAGCATTTT.

The V call is TRBV7-8, the J call TRBJ2-2, with 11 bases matching TRBD1. CDR3 size: 16 residues. CDR1 SGHVS and CDR2 FQNEAQ come from the germline V gene. J lost 7 bases, V lost 1 base, and 5 bases had no gene match. The CDR3 protein is CASSLGGTGGVGELFF. The CDR3 nucleotides are TGTGCCAGCAGCTTAGGCGGGACAGGGGGGGTCGGGGAGCTGTTTTTT.

The chain recombines TRBV29-1 with TRBJ2-1; D might be TRBD1 (6 bases). Germline CDR1 SQVTM, CDR2 ANQGSEA. This CDR3 has 12 residues. The V end lost 4 bases, the J end lost 12 bases, and 16 bases lay between the germline ends. CDR3 sequence (DNA): TGCAGCGTTGGGGGGCGCCAGGTCGGGCAGTTCTTC. Its protein product is CSVGGRQVGQFF.

J is TRBJ1-5 and V is TRBV2; D remains ambiguous. CDR3 size: 20 residues. Deletions cut 6 bases from V and 3 bases from J, with 30 bases between. Germline CDR1 reads SNHLY; CDR2 reads FYNNEI. The CDR3 DNA is TGTGCCAGCAGACAGACGTCCCTGTTCCTCCGGAGGGCGATCAATCAGCCCCAGCATTTT. Encoded protein: CASRQTSLFLRRAINQPQHF.

This rearrangement joins TRBV3-1 (or the pseudogene TRBV3-2) to TRBJ1-3; D not resolved. CDR1 is LGHDT, CDR2 YNNKEL, per germline (reference sequence). The CDR3 loop spans 15 amino acids. V lost 11 bases, J lost 4 bases, and 21 bases lay in between. The CDR3 sequence is CAAGLDSGWGNTIYF. CDR3 bases: TGTGCCGCGGGATTGGACTCGGGGTGGGGAAACACCATATATTTT.

This clone occurred a few times. The V gene is TRBV3-1 (or the pseudogene TRBV3-2), the J gene TRBJ1-6, with TRBD1 matching over 7 bases. V lost 1 base to trimming and J lost 14 bases; unmatched junction nucleotides: 11. This CDR3 is 15 amino acids long. Per the germline V gene, CDR1 is LGHDT and CDR2 is YNNKEL (reference sequence). CDR3 amino acids: CASSQGSGQIFTLHF. CDR3 nucleotide sequence: TGTGCCAGCAGCCAAGGGTCGGGACAGATATTCACCCTCCACTTT.